This T cell receptor (beta chain) is drawn from a study of blood T cell repertoires in COVID-19 (dated by TCRdb to about 2020). Study-level background: The collaborator samples originated in the United States, Italy and Spain and spanned the acute and convalescent phases of COVID-19. Samples came from the ongoing ImmuneRACE study (first 160 participants) plus 1,254 subjects from 6 global collaborators. Where HLA class I and class II types were available, the types were taken from metadata supplied by the sample provider, not from assay-based typing. The dataset comprised deeply sampled blood TCRbeta repertoires from subjects exposed to, actively infected with, or recovered from COVID-19. The sample metadata nearly always contained a de-identified subject ID, COVID-19 status, age in years and sex. A freely available public database, intended as a resource for researchers studying the immune response to SARS-CoV-2, is where the repertoires were released. The material from the prospective study consisted of cDNA or gDNA derived from T cells, B-cell-depleted T cells, or PBMCs.

What the study reported, not specific to this receptor: The amount of clinical and demographic metadata varied by source and participant and was provided uncurated.

As regards this clone: Its antigen is unknown. Nothing much larger sits one base from this clone, and base qualities are not available.

Counted from cysteine to phenylalanine, this CDR3 has 17 amino acids. Kept here is only the CDR3 DNA, which spans 51 bases and is read in frame from base 1. From the germline V gene (reference sequence), CDR1 is LGHDT and CDR2 is YNNKEL. V is trimmed back by 7 bases and J by 3 bases, and the junction contains 8 bases that no gene match accounts for. Each collaborating institution followed its own protocols to collect whole blood in K2EDTA tubes. For TCRbeta analysis, collaborators shipped samples in one of three forms: frozen whole blood, isolated PBMCs, or DNA extracted from either of those sample types. The immunoSEQ Assay, a bias-controlled multiplex PCR, was used to amplify TCRbeta CDR3 regions from genomic DNA. Per the original workflow: The number of nucleated cells in each sample was estimated from the amplification of reference gene primers within the assay. To quantify the absolute abundance of each unique TCRbeta CDR3 rearrangement, sequence reads were collapsed and filtered. For each sample, productive Simpson clonality was calculated as the square root of Simpson's diversity index over productive rearrangements. TCRdb limited this immuneACCESS table to in-frame rearrangements with V and J called. A share of clones is missing; checked studies link under half to unresolved V genes, and the rest is unexplained. The D gene and trimming were derived from the DNA, and the V and J assignments and clone size from that table. Recorded for this sample are over 100,000 clones; roughly 90% of them occurred a single time. The ten largest account for 19% of the sample.

This chain is built from TRBV3-1 (or the pseudogene TRBV3-2) and TRBJ2-1; 14 of the junction bases match TRBD2. This clonotype originated in a human donor with acute or convalescent COVID-19. The donor label of this sample is uncertain. Sequencing used peripheral blood. The CDR3 reads CASTGTSGSFGYNEQFF. The nucleotides read TGTGCCAGCACCGGGACTAGCGGGAGTTTTGGCTACAATGAGCAGTTCTTC.